This TCR beta chain was found in a study of quantifying T cell responses using KT2 cells. About the study: cDNA was made from DNase-treated RNA using alpha and beta constant primers. Under optimum conditions, T4 ligation efficiency was estimated at more than 9.5%. Notes on the study in general: KT2 sequence counts showed saturation when very many KT2 cells were spiked in.

An oligo carrying a UMI was ligated to the cDNA 3' end. The first PCR ran roughly 4 cycles with an equimolar RC1.1 and RC1.2 beta primer mix. TCRdb re-called the UMI-ligation and nested PCR reads through MiXCR, storing one row per CDR3 protein. Here the sample spans 30,000 or so distinct CDR3 sequences, 7.3% being singletons. The J segment lost 2 bases and the V segment lost 7 bases, leaving 3 bases of the junction unmatched. The germline V gene has CDR1 LNHDA and CDR2 SQIVND (reference sequence). CDR3 length equals 15 residues. Only one count was recorded for this clonotype. Its target is not known. This clone may be a read error of a much larger clone one base away.

This sequence was found in a human donor. V and J are TRBV19 and TRBJ2-3, with 13 positions matching TRBD2. The material sequenced was PBMCs spiked with cells of the T cell clone KT2. In DNA form, the CDR3 reads TGTGCCAGTAAGACTAGCGGGGGGACCACAGATACGCAGTATTTT. Amino acid sequence: CASKTSGGTTDTQYF.